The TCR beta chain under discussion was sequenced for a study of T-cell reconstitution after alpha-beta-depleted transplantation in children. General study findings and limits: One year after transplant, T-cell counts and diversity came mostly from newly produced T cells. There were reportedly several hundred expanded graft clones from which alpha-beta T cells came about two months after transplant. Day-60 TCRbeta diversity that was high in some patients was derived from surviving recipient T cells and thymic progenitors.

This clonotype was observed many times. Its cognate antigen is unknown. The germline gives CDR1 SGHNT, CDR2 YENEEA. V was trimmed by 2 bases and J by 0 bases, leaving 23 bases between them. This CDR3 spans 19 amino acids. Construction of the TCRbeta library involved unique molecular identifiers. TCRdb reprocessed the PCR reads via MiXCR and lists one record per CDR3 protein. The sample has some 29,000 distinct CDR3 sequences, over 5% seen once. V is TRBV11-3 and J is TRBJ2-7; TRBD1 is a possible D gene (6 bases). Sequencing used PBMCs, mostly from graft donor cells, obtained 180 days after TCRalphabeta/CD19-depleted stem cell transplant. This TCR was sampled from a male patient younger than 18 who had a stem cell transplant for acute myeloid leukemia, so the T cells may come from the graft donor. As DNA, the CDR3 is TGTGCCAGCAGCTTACAAGCACAGGGCAGGGCCTATAGCTCCTACGAGCAGTACTTC. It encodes CASSLQAQGRAYSSYEQYF. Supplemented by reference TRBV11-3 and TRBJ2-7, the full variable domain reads EAGVVQSPRYKIIEKKQPVAFWCNPISGHNTLYWYLQNLGQGPELLIRYENEEAVDDSQLPKDRFSAERLKGVDSTLKIQPAELGDSAVYLCASSLQAQGRAYSSYEQYFGPGTRLTVT.